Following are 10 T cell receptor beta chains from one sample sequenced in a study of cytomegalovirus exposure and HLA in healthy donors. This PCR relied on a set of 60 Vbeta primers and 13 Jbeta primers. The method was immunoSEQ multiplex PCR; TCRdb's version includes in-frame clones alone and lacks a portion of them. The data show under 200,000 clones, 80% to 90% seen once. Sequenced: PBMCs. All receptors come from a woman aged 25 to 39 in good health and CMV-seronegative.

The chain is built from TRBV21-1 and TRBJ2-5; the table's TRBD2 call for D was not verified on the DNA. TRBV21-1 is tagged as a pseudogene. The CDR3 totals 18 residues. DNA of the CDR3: TGTGCCAGCAGCAATCTAGAAACGGGACTAGCGGGAGAGGAGACCCAGTACTTC. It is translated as CASSNLETGLAGEETQYF.

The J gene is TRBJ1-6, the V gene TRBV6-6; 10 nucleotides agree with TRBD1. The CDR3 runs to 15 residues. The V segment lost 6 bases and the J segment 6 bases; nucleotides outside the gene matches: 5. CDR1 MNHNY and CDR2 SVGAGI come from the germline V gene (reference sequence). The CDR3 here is CASSLDRGPNSPLHF. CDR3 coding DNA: TGTGCCAGCAGCTTAGACAGGGGGCCTAATTCACCCCTCCACTTT.

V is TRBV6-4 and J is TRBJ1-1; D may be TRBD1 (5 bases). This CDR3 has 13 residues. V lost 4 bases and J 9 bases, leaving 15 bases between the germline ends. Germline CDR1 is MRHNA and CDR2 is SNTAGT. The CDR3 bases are TGTGCCAGCAGTGCCCAATGGGGGGAACAAGCTTTCTTT. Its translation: CASSAQWGEQAFF.

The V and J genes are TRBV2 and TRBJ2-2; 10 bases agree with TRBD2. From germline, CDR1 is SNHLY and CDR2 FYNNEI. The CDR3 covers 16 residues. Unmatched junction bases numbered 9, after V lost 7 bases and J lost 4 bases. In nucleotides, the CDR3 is TGTGCCAGCATCCCAGCGGGGGGGCCGGGCACCGGGGAGCTGTTTTTT. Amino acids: CASIPAGGPGTGELFF.

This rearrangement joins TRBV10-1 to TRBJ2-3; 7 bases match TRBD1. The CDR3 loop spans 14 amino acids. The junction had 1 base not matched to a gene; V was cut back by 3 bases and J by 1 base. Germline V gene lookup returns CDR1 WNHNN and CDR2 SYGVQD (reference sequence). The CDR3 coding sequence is TGCGCCAGCAGTGATCAGGGGGGCACAGATACGCAGTATTTT. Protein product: CASSDQGGTDTQYF.

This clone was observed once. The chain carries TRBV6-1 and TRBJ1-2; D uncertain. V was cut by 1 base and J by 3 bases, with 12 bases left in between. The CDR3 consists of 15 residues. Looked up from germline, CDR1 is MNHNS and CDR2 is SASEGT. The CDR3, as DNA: TGTGCCAGCAGTGAAGAAGATTCGGGGTACTATGGCTACACCTTC. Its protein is CASSEEDSGYYGYTF.

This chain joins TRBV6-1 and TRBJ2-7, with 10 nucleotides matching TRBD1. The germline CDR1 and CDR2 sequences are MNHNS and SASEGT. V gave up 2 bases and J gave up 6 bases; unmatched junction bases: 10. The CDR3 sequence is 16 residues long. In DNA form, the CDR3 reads TGTGCCAGCAGTGAATTAAGGACAGGGGGTGCAGGCGAGCAGTACTTC. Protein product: CASSELRTGGAGEQYF.

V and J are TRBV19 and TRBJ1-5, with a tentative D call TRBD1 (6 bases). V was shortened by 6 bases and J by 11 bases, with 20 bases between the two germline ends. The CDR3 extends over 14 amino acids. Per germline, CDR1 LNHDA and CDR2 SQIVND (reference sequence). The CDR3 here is CASRTDRPGGAQHF. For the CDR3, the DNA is TGTGCCAGTAGGACTGACAGGCCTGGTGGGGCCCAGCATTTT.

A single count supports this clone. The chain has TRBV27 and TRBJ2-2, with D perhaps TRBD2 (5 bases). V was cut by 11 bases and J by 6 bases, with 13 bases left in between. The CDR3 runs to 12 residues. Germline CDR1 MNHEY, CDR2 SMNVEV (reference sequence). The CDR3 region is CAYPRDPGELFF. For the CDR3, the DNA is TGTGCCTACCCTCGGGATCCCGGGGAGCTGTTTTTT.

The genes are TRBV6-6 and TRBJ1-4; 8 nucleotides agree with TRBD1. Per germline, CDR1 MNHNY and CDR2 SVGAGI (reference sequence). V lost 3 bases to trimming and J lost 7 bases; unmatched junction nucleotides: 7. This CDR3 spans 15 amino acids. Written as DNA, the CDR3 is TGTGCCAGCAGTTATTCGACAGGGGAGCTTGAAAAACTGTTTTTT. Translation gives CASSYSTGELEKLFF.